This T cell receptor (beta chain) is drawn from a study of response to subunit inactivated influenza vaccine. TCRdb reprocessed the RT-PCR reads via MiXCR and lists one record per CDR3 protein. The sample has about 540,000 distinct CDR3 sequences, around 21% seen once. V lost 2 bases, J lost 0 bases, and 9 bases lay in between. Germline V gives CDR1 SGDLS, CDR2 YYNGEE. The CDR3 extends over 15 amino acids. This clonotype was found a few times. This sample also belongs to another study, concerning T cells expressing NK-cell markers. That report adds: Generation of TCR beta cDNA was performed by 5'RACE template switching incorporating UMIs.

Sequencing was performed on CD4+ T cells sorted from PBMCs, taken about 12 days after vaccination. This receptor was obtained from a man between 45 and 60 years old who received an inactivated influenza vaccine. The rearrangement links TRBV9 to TRBJ1-5; D possibly corresponds to TRBD1 (5 bases). The DNA of the CDR3 is TGTGCCAGCAGCGTCCGGGACGGTAGCAATCAGCCCCAGCATTTT. It codes for CASSVRDGSNQPQHF.